Presented here are 27 T cell receptor beta chains from one specimen sequenced in a study of neurological immune-mediated disorders (dated by TCRdb to 2018 to 2020). The library was obtained by 5' RACE. Sequencing used an Illumina HiSeq 2500. TCRdb reran the public reads through fastp at Q25 and MiXCR, keeping productive beta chains. Each CDR3 protein appears once, grouped with its most common genes and DNA. The sample has some 71,000 distinct CDR3 sequences on record, 10% of them singletons. Jointly, the top ten make up 9.6% of the sample. The sample's time point label, decoded: longitudinal time-point 1 (baseline). Sequencing was performed on PBMCs. Receptors originate from a man aged 25 to 40 in good health.

This clonotype was found many times. The J gene is TRBJ2-3, the V gene TRBV7-2, with TRBD1 identical over 9 bases. The CDR3 runs 15 residues. Germline lookup yields CDR1 SGHTA and CDR2 FQGNSA. V gave up 6 bases and J gave up 2 bases; unmatched junction bases: 6. This chain's CDR3 is CASSLNRGLTDTQYF. The CDR3 DNA follows: TGTGCCAGCAGTTTGAACAGGGGGCTCACAGATACGCAGTATTTT. The full variable domain, completed using reference TRBV7-2 and TRBJ2-3, is GAGVSQSPSNKVTEKGKDVELRCDPISGHTALYWYRQSLGQGLEFLIYFQGNSAPDKSGLPSDRFSAERTGGSVSTLTIQRTQQEDSAVYLCASSLNRGLTDTQYFGPGTRLTVL.

The table lists this clonotype with many counts. The chain carries TRBV5-1 and TRBJ1-1; 7 nucleotides align to TRBD1. V was clipped by 3 bases and J by 4 bases; unmatched bases: 6. The CDR3 is made up of 14 amino acids. Germline CDR1 is SGHRS and CDR2 is YFSETQ. As DNA, the CDR3 is TGCGCCAGCAGCTCCAGGGGGGTCGGCACTGAAGCTTTCTTT. Its protein product is CASSSRGVGTEAFF.

This clonotype was seen repeatedly, ten times or more. This chain connects TRBV30 to TRBJ1-2; 8 bases match TRBD1. V shed 2 bases and J 8 bases; nucleotides not matched to a gene: 10. Germline V gives CDR1 GTSNPN, CDR2 SVGIG (reference sequence). CDR3 length: 14 residues. The CDR3 spells CAWSISGQGEGYTF. In DNA form, the CDR3 reads TGTGCCTGGAGTATATCTGGACAGGGAGAAGGCTACACCTTC.

This clonotype showed up many times. The chain recombines TRBV5-1 with TRBJ1-3; D perhaps matches TRBD1 (5 bases). The CDR3 consists of 15 residues. From germline, CDR1 is SGHRS and CDR2 YFSETQ. The V gene lost 4 bases and the J gene lost 0 bases, with 11 bases spanning the gap. The CDR3 bases are TGCGCCAGCAGCATAGACAGACTCTCTGGAAACACCATATATTTT. This encodes CASSIDRLSGNTIYF.

This clonotype appeared many times. This chain's CDR3 is CASSHRDGQYF. The CDR3 bases are TGCGCCAGCAGCCACCGGGACGGGCAGTACTTC. This chain connects TRBV5-1 to TRBJ2-7; tentatively, D is TRBD1 or TRBD2 (5 bases each). V lost 4 bases to trimming and J lost 9 bases, with 11 bases between them. The CDR3 has 11 residues. Germline V CDR1 and CDR2: SGHRS, YFSETQ.

Many counts were recorded for this clonotype. This chain connects TRBV29-1 to TRBJ1-2; D is possibly TRBD1 (6 bases). Per the germline V gene, CDR1 is SQVTM and CDR2 is ANQGSEA. Trimming took 3 bases from V and 2 from J, leaving 22 bases between them. The CDR3 covers 17 residues. CDR3 residues: CSVDQWSQGLTNYGYTF. In nucleotides, the CDR3 is TGCAGCGTTGATCAATGGTCACAGGGTTTGACGAACTATGGCTACACCTTC.

This clonotype was recorded at least ten times. The V and J genes are TRBV12-3 or TRBV12-4 and TRBJ1-1, with D possibly being TRBD1 (5 bases). V was trimmed by 3 bases and J by 1 base, leaving 9 bases between them. This CDR3 spans 14 amino acids. CDR3 coding DNA: TGTGCCAGCAGTTTGGGACCTTCGAACACTGAAGCTTTCTTT. Protein: CASSLGPSNTEAFF.

This clonotype appeared a few times. The chain recombines TRBV28 with TRBJ2-7; the match to TRBD1 covers 8 bases. The V gene end was trimmed by 3 bases and the J gene end by 4 bases; junction bases not matched to a gene: 14. CDR1 is MDHEN, CDR2 SYDVKM, per germline. The CDR3 consists of 17 residues. This chain's CDR3 is CASSFIVAKTGGYEQYF. CDR3 sequence (DNA): TGTGCCAGCAGTTTTATAGTAGCCAAAACAGGGGGATACGAGCAGTACTTC.

This clonotype was counted ten times or more. The chain employs TRBV5-5 and TRBJ2-1; tentatively, D is TRBD1 or TRBD2 (6 bases each). Deletions cut 4 bases from V and 5 bases from J, with 31 bases between. The V gene's germline CDR1 is SGHKS and CDR2 YYEKEE (reference sequence). The CDR3 runs 20 residues. The CDR3 coding sequence is TGTGCCAGCAGCCTTAGACCCGGACAGATCCTACTAGCTCTCGACAATGAGCAGTTCTTC. Translating it yields CASSLRPGQILLALDNEQFF.

In its sample, this clonotype was seen many times. The chain is built from TRBV29-1 and TRBJ1-2; weak D call: TRBD1 (6 bases). With 8 bases removed from V and 6 bases from J, the gap between germline ends came to 19 bases. This CDR3 is 13 amino acids long. Germline V lookup: CDR1 SQVTM, CDR2 ANQGSEA. The CDR3 here is CSHETGRDDGYTF. CDR3 nucleotide sequence: TGCAGCCACGAGACAGGAAGGGATGATGGCTACACCTTC.

V gene TRBV5-6 combines with J gene TRBJ2-2; D gene unclear. The germline V and J ends were trimmed by 2 bases and 4 bases, with 12 bases remaining between them. The CDR3 runs 15 residues. Germline values: CDR1 SGHDT, CDR2 YYEEEE. The CDR3 nucleotides read TGTGCCAGCAGCTTCTGGACGGTTTCCACCGGGGAGCTGTTTTTT. This gives the protein CASSFWTVSTGELFF.

V is TRBV6-1 and J is TRBJ2-2, with D possibly TRBD1 on 5 matching bases. The CDR3 length is 15 residues. Trimming took 7 bases from V and 3 from J, leaving 15 bases between them. Germline CDR1 is MNHNS and CDR2 is SASEGT. CDR3 DNA: TGTGCCAGCAATAAGGGGCGAGTTGACACCGGGGAGCTGTTTTTT. As protein: CASNKGRVDTGELFF.

This clonotype has at least ten counts. This rearrangement joins TRBV9 to TRBJ2-7; 8 positions agree with TRBD2. CDR3 length: 14 amino acids. CDR1 and CDR2 (germline): SGDLS, YYNGEE. V shed 2 bases, J shed 3 bases, and the junction held 4 bases outside the gene matches. As DNA, the CDR3 is TGTGCCAGCAGCGTGACGGGACTAGGCTACGAGCAGTACTTC. It encodes CASSVTGLGYEQYF.

At least ten counts were recorded for this clonotype. The V call is TRBV12-3 or TRBV12-4, the J call TRBJ1-2, with D hard to call. CDR3 length: 12 residues. With 6 bases removed from V and 0 bases from J, the gap between germline ends came to 5 bases. CDR3: CASRATNYGYTF. DNA for the CDR3: TGTGCCAGCAGAGCCACTAACTATGGCTACACCTTC.

This clonotype was seen repeatedly, ten times or more. V is TRBV20-1 and J is TRBJ2-7; D is possibly TRBD1 (6 bases). Trimming removed 4 bases at V and 12 bases at J, with 19 bases between. The CDR3 is made up of 12 amino acids. Per germline, CDR1 DFQATT and CDR2 SNEGSKA (reference sequence). In DNA, the CDR3 is TGCAGTGCTAAGGGGGAGCCGGGCCCAGGGTACTTC. Protein product: CSAKGEPGPGYF.

There are many counts of this clonotype. V is TRBV12-3 or TRBV12-4 and J is TRBJ1-2; D unclear. CDR3 length: 15 residues. V was shortened by 2 bases and J by 8 bases, with 18 bases between the two germline ends. For the CDR3, the DNA is TGTGCCAGCAGTTTAAGGGCGGTGGGTTCGGAGGGCTACACCTTC. Translation gives CASSLRAVGSEGYTF.

This clonotype was seen repeatedly, ten times or more. V gene TRBV15 combines with J gene TRBJ1-5; D is perhaps TRBD1 (5 bases). CDR1 and CDR2 from the germline V gene are LNHNV and YYDKDF (reference sequence). This CDR3 has 17 residues. V lost 0 bases and J 2 bases, leaving 14 bases between the germline ends. The CDR3 loop is CATSRDGGVGGNQPQHF. The CDR3 DNA sequence: TGTGCCACCAGCAGAGATGGAGGGGTTGGGGGCAATCAGCCCCAGCATTTT. The full variable domain, in which reference TRBV15 and TRBJ1-5 provide the parts outside the CDR3, is DAMVIQNPRYQVTQFGKPVTLSCSQTLNHNVMYWYQQKSSQAPKLLFHYYDKDFNNEADTPDNFQSRRPNTSFCFLDIRSPGLGDTAMYLCATSRDGGVGGNQPQHFGDGTRLSIL.

This clonotype was found many times. This rearrangement joins TRBV5-1 to TRBJ2-5, with a possible D match to TRBD2 (5 bases). The germline CDR1 and CDR2 sequences are SGHRS and YFSETQ. The CDR3 spans 17 residues. V lost 4 bases and J lost 3, with 22 bases in between. CDR3 sequence reads: CASSLNPRGSAEETQYF. The CDR3 nucleotides are TGCGCCAGCAGCCTAAACCCACGGGGATCAGCTGAAGAGACCCAGTACTTC.

In its sample, this clonotype was seen many times. The rearrangement uses TRBV13 and TRBJ2-7; no reliable D call. Germline CDR1 and CDR2: PRHDT and FYEKMQ (reference sequence). The CDR3 spans 12 residues. V was shortened by 1 base and J by 4 bases, with 5 bases between the two germline ends. The CDR3 is CASSLDGYEQYF. The DNA of the CDR3 is TGTGCCAGCAGCTTAGACGGGTACGAGCAGTACTTC.

This clonotype was recorded at least ten times. V gene TRBV28 combines with J gene TRBJ2-5; tentative D call: TRBD1 (5 bases). V was trimmed by 3 bases and J by 5 bases, leaving 13 bases between them. From germline, CDR1 is MDHEN and CDR2 SYDVKM. The CDR3 sequence is 14 residues long. DNA for the CDR3: TGTGCCAGCAGTTTCCTGCAGGGCGAGGAGACCCAGTACTTC. This codes for CASSFLQGEETQYF.

In its sample, this clonotype was seen many times. The rearrangement joins TRBV10-3 to TRBJ1-2, with a weak D call TRBD1 (5 bases). The ends were cut back, 5 bases at V and 7 bases at J, with 17 bases in the middle. The CDR3 runs to 14 residues. From germline, CDR1 is ENHRY and CDR2 SYGVKD. CDR3 protein: CAISRQEARGGYTF. The CDR3 bases are TGTGCCATCAGTAGGCAGGAAGCAAGGGGTGGCTACACCTTC.

This clonotype was seen at least ten times. This chain links TRBV9 with TRBJ2-7; TRBD2 might be the D (5 bases). The CDR3 length is 14 residues. Germline lookup yields CDR1 SGDLS and CDR2 YYNGEE. V was pared by 0 bases and J by 7 bases, with 14 bases between. CDR3 bases: TGTGCCAGCAGCGTAGGCGGGCTGCCGGGTGAGCAGTACTTC. This gives the protein CASSVGGLPGEQYF.

Comments on this clonotype: A read error may be the cause here, since a much bigger clone is one base away. The rearrangement joins TRBV6-5 to TRBJ2-7, with 7 bases fitting TRBD1. CDR1 MNHEY and CDR2 SVGAGI come from the germline V gene. The CDR3 is 14 residues long. The CDR3 loop reads CASSRTGKVYDQYF. In nucleotides, the CDR3 is TGTGCCAGCAGTCGGACAGGAAAGGTCTACGACCAGTACTTC.

A note on this clonotype: This may be a read error: a much more frequent sequence differs by one nucleotide. The chain couples TRBV5-1 to TRBJ2-1, with TRBD1 matching over 12 bases. Per germline, CDR1 SGHRS and CDR2 YFSETQ. V lost 0 bases to trimming and J lost 6 bases; unmatched junction nucleotides: 10. The CDR3 runs to 18 residues. The DNA for the CDR3 is TGCGCCAGCAGCTTGGCCGGGGGACAGGGGGCTGGTATCAATGAGCAGTTCTTC. It codes for CASSLAGGQGAGINEQFF.

The table lists this clonotype with many counts. The rearrangement joins TRBV4-1 to TRBJ2-2, with TRBD2 matching over 9 bases. The CDR3 length is 17 residues. From germline, CDR1 is MGHRA and CDR2 YSYEKL. With V trimmed by 3 bases and J by 6 bases, 11 bases remained unmatched. The CDR3 is CASSHVSGSGSAGELFF. Written as DNA, the CDR3 is TGCGCCAGCAGCCATGTGTCAGGTAGCGGGAGTGCCGGGGAGCTGTTTTTT.

At least ten counts were recorded for this clonotype. V usage is TRBV5-1 and J usage is TRBJ2-7; TRBD2 agrees at 10 bases. V gave up 2 bases and J gave up 4 bases; unmatched junction bases: 15. The CDR3 extends over 18 amino acids. Germline loops: CDR1 SGHRS, CDR2 YFSETQ. The CDR3 coding sequence is TGCGCCAGCAGCTTCTCAACTTTTACAGCGGGAGGGCCTTACGAGCAGTACTTC. The encoded protein is CASSFSTFTAGGPYEQYF.

The V call is TRBV7-2, the J call TRBJ2-3, with D possibly being TRBD1 (6 bases). With 2 bases removed from V and 0 bases from J, the gap between germline ends came to 9 bases. Germline V CDR1 and CDR2: SGHTA, FQGNSA. CDR3 length: 15 amino acids. Here the CDR3 DNA reads TGTGCCAGCAGCTTACAGGGGTCTAGCACAGATACGCAGTATTTT. Encoded protein: CASSLQGSSTDTQYF.